A single sample gave rise to the 18 T cell receptor beta chains below, sequenced in a study of shared clonotypes between healthy human individuals. Data came from immunoSEQ multiplex PCR; TCRdb stores just in-frame clones and leaves some out. Among some 1,600,000 clones listed, 98% were seen once. Input material: naive CD4+ T cells sorted from blood. Regarding subset: CD45RA+ positively selected. Source of these receptors: a man aged 25-45 years in good health.

In its sample, this clone was seen once. The chain combines TRBV7-2 with TRBJ1-3; D remains unclear. Germline assignment: CDR1 SGHTA and CDR2 FQGNSA. The CDR3 extends over 15 amino acids. Trimming took off 0 bases at V and 4 bases at J, with 10 bases between the two ends. CDR3: CASSLARLAGNTIYF. The CDR3 DNA follows: TGTGCCAGCAGCTTAGCGCGGCTTGCCGGAAACACCATATATTTT.

The CDR3: CASSQYGARRTGEQYF. CDR3 in DNA: TGTGCCAGCAGCCAATACGGAGCCAGGAGGACAGGCGAGCAGTACTTC. The gene calls are TRBV14 and TRBJ2-7; 7 positions agree with TRBD1. CDR3 length: 16 residues. The V segment lost 2 bases and the J segment 6 bases; nucleotides outside the gene matches: 13. Germline values: CDR1 SGHDN, CDR2 FVKESK.

This chain uses TRBV4-3 with TRBJ2-7; weak D call: TRBD2 (5 bases). The CDR3 totals 15 residues. From germline, CDR1 is LGHNA and CDR2 YSLEER. V was shortened by 0 bases and J by 9 bases, with 18 bases between the two germline ends. The CDR3 sequence is CASSQDRERSTMQYF. For the CDR3, the DNA is TGCGCCAGCAGCCAAGATCGCGAGCGGTCTACGATGCAGTACTTC.

The rearrangement links TRBV5-4 to TRBJ2-1; no clear D gene. CDR1 is SGHNT, CDR2 YYREEE, per germline (reference sequence). V shed 2 bases and J shed 0 bases, with 3 bases lying between them. This CDR3 region has 13 residues. The chain's CDR3 is CASSFGSYNEQFF. In nucleotides, the CDR3 is TGTGCCAGCAGCTTCGGCTCCTACAATGAGCAGTTCTTC.

The chain uses TRBV5-6 and TRBJ2-2; D unresolved. The CDR3 is 14 residues long. CDR1 SGHDT and CDR2 YYEEEE come from the germline V gene. Trimming pared 2 bases from V and 0 bases from J, leaving 5 bases between. CDR3 amino acids: CASSFSANTGELFF. CDR3 nucleotides: TGTGCCAGCAGCTTCTCGGCGAACACCGGGGAGCTGTTTTTT.

The rearrangement joins TRBV6-1 to TRBJ1-3; D is ambiguous. The germline V gene encodes CDR1 MNHNS and CDR2 SASEGT. V lost 4 bases and J 0 bases, leaving 10 bases between the germline ends. CDR3 length: 15 residues. The CDR3 region has the DNA TGTGCCAGCAGTGCGTTAACGGTCTCTGGAAACACCATATATTTT. This translates into CASSALTVSGNTIYF.

The V call is TRBV5-4, the J call TRBJ2-7; tentative D call: TRBD2 (5 bases). CDR1 and CDR2 from the germline V gene are SGHNT and YYREEE (reference sequence). V was clipped by 0 bases and J by 2 bases, with 12 bases between them. The CDR3 covers 15 residues. As DNA, the CDR3 is TGTGCCAGCAGCTTGGCCGGGAATCTTCCCTACGAGCAGTACTTC. This gives the protein CASSLAGNLPYEQYF.

V gene TRBV10-3 combines with J gene TRBJ2-7; perhaps TRBD2 as D (6 bases). Germline V lookup: CDR1 ENHRY, CDR2 SYGVKD. The V end lost 3 bases, the J end lost 3 bases, and 12 bases lay between the germline ends. The CDR3 is 14 residues long. CDR3 bases: TGTGCCATCAGTGACGGGGGAGTGGACTACGAGCAGTACTTC. Translated: CAISDGGVDYEQYF.

Note on this clone: The same CDR3 arises from other DNA sequences in this sample as well. V usage is TRBV6-5 and J usage is TRBJ1-1; D is uncertain. The length of the CDR3 is 14 residues. The V end lost 0 bases, the J end lost 0 bases, and 5 bases lay between the germline ends. Germline CDR1 is MNHEY and CDR2 is SVGAGI. The CDR3 coding sequence is TGTGCCAGCAGTTACTCCGGAGTGAACACTGAAGCTTTCTTT. Translation gives CASSYSGVNTEAFF.

This clone appeared a few times. This rearrangement joins TRBV5-1 to TRBJ2-1, with D possibly being TRBD1 or TRBD2 (5 bases each). Trimming took 2 bases from V and 7 from J, leaving 10 bases between them. The CDR3 has 13 residues. The germline V gene has CDR1 SGHRS and CDR2 YFSETQ. As DNA, the CDR3 is TGCGCCAGCAGCTTCAAGGGGAGTAATGAGCAGTTCTTC. It specifies CASSFKGSNEQFF.

J is TRBJ2-4 and V is TRBV10-3; a possible D gene is TRBD1 (6 bases). Looked up from germline, CDR1 is ENHRY and CDR2 is SYGVKD. There are 16 residues in the CDR3. V dropped 4 bases and J dropped 1 base, with 14 bases sitting between them. CDR3 loop: CAISAVQGMAKNIQYF. The CDR3 DNA follows: TGTGCCATCAGTGCAGTACAGGGAATGGCCAAAAACATTCAGTACTTC.

This chain's CDR3 is CASSPSSRVLNTEAFF. CDR3 sequence (DNA): TGTGCCAGCAGCCCAAGCAGCAGGGTATTGAACACTGAAGCTTTCTTT. The chain carries TRBV7-8 and TRBJ1-1; a possible D gene is TRBD1 (5 bases). V was clipped by 5 bases and J by 0 bases, with 16 bases between them. The CDR3 runs 16 residues. Germline CDR1 and CDR2: SGHVS and FQNEAQ.

A single count supports this clone. The CDR3 region has the DNA TGTGCCAGCAGTGAATCCCGGACAGGGCCCACCGGGGAGCTGTTTTTT. Translated, it gives CASSESRTGPTGELFF. The V gene is TRBV25-1, the J gene TRBJ2-2; TRBD1 matches at 8 bases. The length of the CDR3 is 16 residues. Germline-derived CDR1 and CDR2 are MGHDK and SYGVNS. With V trimmed by 1 base and J by 4 bases, 5 bases remained unmatched.

The chain combines TRBV28 with TRBJ2-7, with TRBD1 matching over 10 bases. The CDR3 spans 15 residues. CDR1 and CDR2 (germline): MDHEN, SYDVKM. V lost 5 bases to trimming and J lost 4 bases; unmatched junction nucleotides: 8. CDR3 sequence (DNA): TGTGCCAGCAGTCCGCCGGGGACAGGGGAGTACGAGCAGTACTTC. This sequence encodes CASSPPGTGEYEQYF.

The chain links TRBV19 to TRBJ1-5, with 9 bases lining up with TRBD1. J was trimmed by 5 bases and V by 4 bases; bases with no gene match: 3. The CDR3 has 14 residues. Germline V gene lookup returns CDR1 LNHDA and CDR2 SQIVND (reference sequence). CDR3 loop: CASSTTGGHQPQHF. Here the CDR3 DNA reads TGTGCCAGTAGTACAACAGGGGGCCATCAGCCCCAGCATTTT.

The chain carries TRBV18 and TRBJ2-7; D remains unclear. The CDR3 spans 14 residues. Germline assignment: CDR1 KGHSH and CDR2 LQKENI. V dropped 0 bases and J dropped 4 bases, with 10 bases sitting between them. CDR3 sequence: CASSPPAIRYEQYF. Written as DNA, the CDR3 is TGTGCCAGCTCACCACCCGCAATCCGGTACGAGCAGTACTTC.

The chain joins TRBV4-1 to TRBJ2-7; D may be TRBD2 (6 bases). The CDR3 spans 14 residues. Trimming stripped 4 bases from V and 9 bases from J, with 19 bases between. CDR1 MGHRA and CDR2 YSYEKL come from the germline V gene. The CDR3 DNA is TGCGCCAGCAGCCCGACCGCCCCTAGCGACGGGCAGTACTTC. As protein: CASSPTAPSDGQYF.

The chain recombines TRBV2 with TRBJ1-2; 8 bases map to TRBD1. The V segment lost 3 bases and the J segment 2 bases; nucleotides outside the gene matches: 5. In germline, CDR1 is SNHLY, CDR2 FYNNEI. The CDR3 is 15 amino acids. The CDR3: CASSETGALNYGYTF. CDR3 bases: TGTGCCAGCAGTGAGACAGGGGCCCTCAACTATGGCTACACCTTC.